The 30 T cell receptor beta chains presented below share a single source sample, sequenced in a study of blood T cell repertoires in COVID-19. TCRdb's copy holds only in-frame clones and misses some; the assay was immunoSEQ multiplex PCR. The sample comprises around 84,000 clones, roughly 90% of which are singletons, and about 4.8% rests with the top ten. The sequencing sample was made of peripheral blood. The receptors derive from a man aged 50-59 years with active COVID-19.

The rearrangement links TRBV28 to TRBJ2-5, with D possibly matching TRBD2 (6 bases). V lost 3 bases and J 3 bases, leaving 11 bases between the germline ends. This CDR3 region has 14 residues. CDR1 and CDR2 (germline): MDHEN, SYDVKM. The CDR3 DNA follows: TGTGCCAGCAGTTTTAGGGAGGCGGAAGAGACCCAGTACTTC. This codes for CASSFREAEETQYF. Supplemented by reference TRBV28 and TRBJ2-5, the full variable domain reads DVKVTQSSRYLVKRTGEKVFLECVQDMDHENMFWYRQDPGLGLRLIYFSYDVKMKEKGDIPEGYSVSREKKERFSLILESASTNQTSMYLCASSFREAEETQYFGPGTRLLVL.

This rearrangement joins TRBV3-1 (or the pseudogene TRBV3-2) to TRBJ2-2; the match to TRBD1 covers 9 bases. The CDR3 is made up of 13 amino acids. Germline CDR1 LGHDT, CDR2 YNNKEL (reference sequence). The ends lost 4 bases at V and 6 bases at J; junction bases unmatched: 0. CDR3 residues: CASSRTGAGELFF. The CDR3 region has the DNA TGTGCCAGCAGCCGGACAGGGGCCGGGGAGCTGTTTTTT.

The CDR3: CASSPKIREVTF. In DNA, the CDR3 is TGTGCCAGCTCACCCAAGATTCGGGAAGTCACCTTC. This rearrangement joins TRBV18 to TRBJ1-2, with no clear D. V was cut by 3 bases and J by 13 bases, with 15 bases left in between. This CDR3 contains 12 residues. The germline CDR1 and CDR2 sequences are KGHSH and LQKENI.

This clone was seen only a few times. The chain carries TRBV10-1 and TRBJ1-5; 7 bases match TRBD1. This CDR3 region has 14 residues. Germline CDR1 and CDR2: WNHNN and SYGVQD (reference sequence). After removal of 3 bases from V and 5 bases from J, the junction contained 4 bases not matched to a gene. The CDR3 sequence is CASSEGQVHQPQHF. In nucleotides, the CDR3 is TGCGCCAGCAGTGAAGGACAGGTACATCAGCCCCAGCATTTT.

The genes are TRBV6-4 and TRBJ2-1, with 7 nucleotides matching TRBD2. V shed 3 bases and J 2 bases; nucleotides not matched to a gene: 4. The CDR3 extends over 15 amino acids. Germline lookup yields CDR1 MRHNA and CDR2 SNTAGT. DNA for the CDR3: TGTGCCAGCAGTGAAGGTGGGGGGGCCTACAATGAGCAGTTCTTC. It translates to CASSEGGGAYNEQFF.

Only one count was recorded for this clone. CDR3: CASNPTGPQNTEAFF. CDR3 bases: TGTGCCAGCAACCCGACAGGTCCTCAGAACACTGAAGCTTTCTTT. The genes are TRBV7-2 and TRBJ1-1; TRBD1 might be the D (6 bases). CDR3 length equals 15 residues. Looked up from germline, CDR1 is SGHTA and CDR2 is FQGNSA. The V and J ends lost 7 bases and 1 base respectively, with 16 bases between them.

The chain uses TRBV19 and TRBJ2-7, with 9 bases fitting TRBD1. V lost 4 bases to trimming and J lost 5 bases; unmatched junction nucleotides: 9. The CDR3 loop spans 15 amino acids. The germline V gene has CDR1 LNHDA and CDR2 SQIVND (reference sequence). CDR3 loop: CASSRGYGTGNEQYF. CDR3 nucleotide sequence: TGTGCCAGTAGTAGAGGTTACGGGACAGGGAACGAGCAGTACTTC.

CDR3 amino acids: CASSQDLGRGTEAFF. In DNA, the CDR3 is TGTGCCAGCAGCCAAGATTTGGGTCGGGGCACTGAAGCTTTCTTT. The genes are TRBV3-1 (or the pseudogene TRBV3-2) and TRBJ1-1; D not resolved. Deletions cut 0 bases from V and 4 bases from J, with 12 bases between. The CDR3 has 15 amino acids. Germline V CDR1 and CDR2: LGHDT, YNNKEL (reference sequence).

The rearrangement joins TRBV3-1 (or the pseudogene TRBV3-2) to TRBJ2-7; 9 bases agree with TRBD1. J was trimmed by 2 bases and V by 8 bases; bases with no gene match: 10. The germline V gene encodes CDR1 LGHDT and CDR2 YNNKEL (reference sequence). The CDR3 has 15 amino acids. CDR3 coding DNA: TGTGCCAGCTCGTACAGGGGGCGGCTAGCCTACGAGCAGTACTTC. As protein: CASSYRGRLAYEQYF.

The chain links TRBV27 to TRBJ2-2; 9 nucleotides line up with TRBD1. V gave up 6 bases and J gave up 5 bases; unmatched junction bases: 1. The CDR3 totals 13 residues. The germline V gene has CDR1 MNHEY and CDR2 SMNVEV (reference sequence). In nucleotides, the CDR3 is TGTGCCAGCAGAGACAGGGGGACCGGGGAGCTGTTTTTT. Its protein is CASRDRGTGELFF.

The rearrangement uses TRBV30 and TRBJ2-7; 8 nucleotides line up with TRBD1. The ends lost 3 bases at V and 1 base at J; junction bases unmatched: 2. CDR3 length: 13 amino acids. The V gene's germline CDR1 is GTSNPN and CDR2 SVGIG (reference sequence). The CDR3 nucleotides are TGTGCCTGGAGACGGACAGGGTCCTACGAGCAGTACTTC. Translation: CAWRRTGSYEQYF.

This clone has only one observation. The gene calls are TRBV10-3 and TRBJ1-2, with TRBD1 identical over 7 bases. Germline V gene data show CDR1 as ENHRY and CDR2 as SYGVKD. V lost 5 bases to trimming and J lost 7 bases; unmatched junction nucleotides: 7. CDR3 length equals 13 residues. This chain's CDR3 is CAISPGQEGGYTF. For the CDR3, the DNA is TGTGCCATCAGTCCTGGACAGGAGGGTGGCTACACCTTC.

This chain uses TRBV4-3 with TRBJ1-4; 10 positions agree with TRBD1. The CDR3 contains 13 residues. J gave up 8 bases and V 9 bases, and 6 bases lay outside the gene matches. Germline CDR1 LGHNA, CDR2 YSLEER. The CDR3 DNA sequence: TGCGCCAGTGGGACAGGGGAATTGGAAAAACTGTTTTTT. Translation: CASGTGELEKLFF.

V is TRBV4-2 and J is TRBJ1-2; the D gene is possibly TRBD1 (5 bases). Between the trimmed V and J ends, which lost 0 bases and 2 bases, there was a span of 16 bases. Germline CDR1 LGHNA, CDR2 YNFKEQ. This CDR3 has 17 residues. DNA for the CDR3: TGTGCCAGCAGCCAAGATTGGGGTAGGGGCTCGAACTATGGCTACACCTTC. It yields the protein CASSQDWGRGSNYGYTF.

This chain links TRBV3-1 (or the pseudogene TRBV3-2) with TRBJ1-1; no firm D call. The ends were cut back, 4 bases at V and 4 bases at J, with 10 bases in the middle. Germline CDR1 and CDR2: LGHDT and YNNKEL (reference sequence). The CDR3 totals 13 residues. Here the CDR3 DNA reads TGTGCCAGCAGCCTCGGTAGTACCACTGAAGCTTTCTTT. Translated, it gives CASSLGSTTEAFF.

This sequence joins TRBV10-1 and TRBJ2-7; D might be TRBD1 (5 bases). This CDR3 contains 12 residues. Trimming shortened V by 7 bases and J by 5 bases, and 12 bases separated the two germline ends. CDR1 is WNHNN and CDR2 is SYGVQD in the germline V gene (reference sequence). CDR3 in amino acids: CASMGPPHEQYF. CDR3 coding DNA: TGCGCCAGCATGGGGCCACCTCACGAGCAGTACTTC.

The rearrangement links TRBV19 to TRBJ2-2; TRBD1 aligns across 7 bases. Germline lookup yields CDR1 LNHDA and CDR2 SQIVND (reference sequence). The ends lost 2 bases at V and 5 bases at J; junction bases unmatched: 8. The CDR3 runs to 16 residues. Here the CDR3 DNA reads TGTGCCAGTAGTATAAGGGCCAGGGGGTCAACCGGGGAGCTGTTTTTT. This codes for CASSIRARGSTGELFF.

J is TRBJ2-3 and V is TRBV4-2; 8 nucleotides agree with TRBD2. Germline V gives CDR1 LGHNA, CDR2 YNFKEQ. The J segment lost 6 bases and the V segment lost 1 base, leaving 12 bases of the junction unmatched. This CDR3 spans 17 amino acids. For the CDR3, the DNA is TGTGCCAGCAGCCAAGTACTCCCTAAGCGGGGGAGGGATACGCAGTATTTT. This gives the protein CASSQVLPKRGRDTQYF.

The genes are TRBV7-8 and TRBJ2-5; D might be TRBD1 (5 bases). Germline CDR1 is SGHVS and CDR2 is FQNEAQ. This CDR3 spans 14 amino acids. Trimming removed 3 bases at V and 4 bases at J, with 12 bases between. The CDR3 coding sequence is TGTGCCAGCAGCTTGTGGGGCCTGGCAGAGACCCAGTACTTC. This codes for CASSLWGLAETQYF.

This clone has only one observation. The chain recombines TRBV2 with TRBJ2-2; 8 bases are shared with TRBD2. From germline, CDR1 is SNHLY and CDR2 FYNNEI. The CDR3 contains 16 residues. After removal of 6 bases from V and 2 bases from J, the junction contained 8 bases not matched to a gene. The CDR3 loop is CASSPLSGTNTGELFF. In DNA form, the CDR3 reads TGTGCCAGCAGCCCCCTTAGCGGGACTAACACCGGGGAGCTGTTTTTT.

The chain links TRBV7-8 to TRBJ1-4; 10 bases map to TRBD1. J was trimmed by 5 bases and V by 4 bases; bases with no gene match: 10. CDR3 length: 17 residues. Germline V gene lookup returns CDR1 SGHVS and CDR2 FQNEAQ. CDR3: CASSSYPGQGINEKLFF. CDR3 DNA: TGTGCCAGCAGCTCTTATCCGGGACAGGGGATAAATGAAAAACTGTTTTTT.

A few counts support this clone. The CDR3 sequence: CASSLRPRGSVDEKLFF. CDR3 sequence (DNA): TGTGCCAGCAGCTTACGACCGCGGGGGTCGGTGGATGAAAAACTGTTTTTT. V is TRBV11-2 and J is TRBJ1-4, with D perhaps matching TRBD1 (5 bases). Germline V gives CDR1 SGHAT, CDR2 FQNNGV. There are 17 residues in the CDR3. V dropped 2 bases and J dropped 6 bases, with 19 bases sitting between them.

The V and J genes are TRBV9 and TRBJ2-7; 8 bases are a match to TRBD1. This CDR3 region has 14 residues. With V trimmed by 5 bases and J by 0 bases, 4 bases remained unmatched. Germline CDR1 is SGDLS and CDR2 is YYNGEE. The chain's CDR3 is CASSRQGSSYEQYF. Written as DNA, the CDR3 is TGTGCCAGCAGTAGACAGGGGAGCTCCTACGAGCAGTACTTC. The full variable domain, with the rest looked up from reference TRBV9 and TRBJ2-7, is DSGVTQTPKHLITATGQRVTLRCSPRSGDLSVYWYQQSLDQGLQFLIQYYNGEERAKGNILERFSAQQFPDLHSELNLSSLELGDSALYFCASSRQGSSYEQYFGPGTRLTVT.

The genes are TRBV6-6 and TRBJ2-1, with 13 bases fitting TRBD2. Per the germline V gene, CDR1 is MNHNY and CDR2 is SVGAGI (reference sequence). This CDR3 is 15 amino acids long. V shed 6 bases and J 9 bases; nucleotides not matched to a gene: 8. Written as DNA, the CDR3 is TGTGCCAGCAGCCCGACTAGCGGGAGGCTCAGTGAGCAGTTCTTC. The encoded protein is CASSPTSGRLSEQFF.

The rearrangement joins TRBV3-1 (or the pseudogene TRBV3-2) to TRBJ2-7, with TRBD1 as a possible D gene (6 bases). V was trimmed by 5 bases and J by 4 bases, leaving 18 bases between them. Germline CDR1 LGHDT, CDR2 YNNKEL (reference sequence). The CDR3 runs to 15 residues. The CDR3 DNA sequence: TGTGCCAGCAGCTGGGGGACATTAGAGGGGTACGAGCAGTACTTC. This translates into CASSWGTLEGYEQYF.

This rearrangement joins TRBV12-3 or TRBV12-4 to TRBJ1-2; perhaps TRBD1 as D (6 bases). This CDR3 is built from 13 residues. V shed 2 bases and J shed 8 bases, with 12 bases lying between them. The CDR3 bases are TGTGCCAGCAGTTTAACAGGGCCCGGGGGCTACACCTTC. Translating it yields CASSLTGPGGYTF.

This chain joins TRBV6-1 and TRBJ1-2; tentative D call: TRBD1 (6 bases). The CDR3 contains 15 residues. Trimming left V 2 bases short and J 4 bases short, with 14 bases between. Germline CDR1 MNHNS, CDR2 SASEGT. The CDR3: CASSEYGGGGYGYTF. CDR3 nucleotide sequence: TGTGCCAGCAGTGAATATGGGGGGGGCGGCTATGGCTACACCTTC.

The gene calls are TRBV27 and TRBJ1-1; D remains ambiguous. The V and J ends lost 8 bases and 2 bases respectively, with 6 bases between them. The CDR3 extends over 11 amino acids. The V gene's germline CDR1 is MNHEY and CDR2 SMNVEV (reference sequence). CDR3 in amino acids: CASGPNTEAFF. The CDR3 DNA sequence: TGTGCCAGCGGCCCAAACACTGAAGCTTTCTTT.

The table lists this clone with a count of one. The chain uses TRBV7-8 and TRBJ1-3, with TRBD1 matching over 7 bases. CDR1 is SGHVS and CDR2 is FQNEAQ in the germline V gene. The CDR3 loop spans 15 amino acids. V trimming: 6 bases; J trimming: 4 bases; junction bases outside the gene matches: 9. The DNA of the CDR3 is TGTGCCAGCAGACCCGACAGGGCGAGAGGAAACACCATATATTTT. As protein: CASRPDRARGNTIYF.

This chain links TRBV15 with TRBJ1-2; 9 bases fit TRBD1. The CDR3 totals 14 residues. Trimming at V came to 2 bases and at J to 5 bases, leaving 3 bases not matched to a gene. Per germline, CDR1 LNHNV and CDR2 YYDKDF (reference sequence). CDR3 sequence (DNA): TGTGCCACCAGCAGATCAGGGACAGGGTATGGCTACACCTTC. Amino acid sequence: CATSRSGTGYGYTF.